The 13 T cell receptor beta chains below come from one sample, sequenced in a study of blood T cell repertoires in COVID-19. The table came from immunoSEQ multiplex PCR; TCRdb's copy has only in-frame clones and leaves some out. The profile shows 120,000 to 150,000 clones, roughly 80% of them singletons. Sequenced sample: peripheral blood. The receptors shown here come from a woman aged 80 or older in a cohort sampled during active or convalescent COVID-19.

The chain employs TRBV19 and TRBJ2-3; TRBD1 matches 9 bases. Germline values: CDR1 LNHDA, CDR2 SQIVND (reference sequence). With V trimmed by 5 bases and J by 3 bases, 12 bases remained unmatched. CDR3 length: 17 residues. The CDR3 sequence is CASSAQMGTGRTDTQYF. In DNA form, the CDR3 reads TGTGCCAGTAGTGCTCAGATGGGGACAGGGAGGACAGATACGCAGTATTTT.

The gene calls are TRBV9 and TRBJ2-3; D ambiguous. V gave up 4 bases and J gave up 5 bases, with 14 bases separating them. Per the germline V gene, CDR1 is SGDLS and CDR2 is YYNGEE. This CDR3 spans 14 amino acids. The CDR3 DNA follows: TGTGCCAGCAGCCCCGGGTGGAGTCGAGATACGCAGTATTTT. As protein: CASSPGWSRDTQYF.

This chain joins TRBV2 and TRBJ2-7; D is possibly TRBD1 (6 bases). The CDR3 contains 15 residues. Per the germline V gene, CDR1 is SNHLY and CDR2 is FYNNEI. V lost 6 bases to trimming and J lost 5 bases, with 20 bases between them. The DNA of the CDR3 is TGTGCCAGCAGCCCCACAGGGCCCGCTGGGAACGAGCAGTACTTC. It specifies CASSPTGPAGNEQYF.

V gene TRBV4-2 combines with J gene TRBJ1-5, with D possibly matching TRBD1 (6 bases). This CDR3 contains 13 residues. Germline V gives CDR1 LGHNA, CDR2 YNFKEQ. The V and J ends lost 0 bases and 7 bases respectively, with 7 bases between them. The CDR3 reads CASSQDQGQPQHF. The CDR3 DNA sequence: TGTGCCAGCAGCCAAGATCAGGGGCAGCCCCAGCATTTT.

This clone was seen only once. This chain connects TRBV28 to TRBJ1-5; perhaps TRBD1 as D (6 bases). Germline lookup yields CDR1 MDHEN and CDR2 SYDVKM. V dropped 5 bases and J dropped 2 bases, with 10 bases sitting between them. This CDR3 is 14 amino acids long. The CDR3 loop is CASSRGGGNQPQHF. In DNA, the CDR3 is TGTGCCAGCAGTCGAGGGGGTGGCAATCAGCCCCAGCATTTT.

The chain links TRBV3-1 (or the pseudogene TRBV3-2) to TRBJ1-2; possible D gene TRBD1, 5 bases. Germline V CDR1 and CDR2: LGHDT, YNNKEL (reference sequence). The CDR3 runs to 13 residues. Trimming left V 0 bases short and J 8 bases short, with 10 bases between. The CDR3 loop reads CASSQEGREGYTF. DNA for the CDR3: TGTGCCAGCAGCCAAGAGGGCAGGGAAGGCTACACCTTC.

This chain connects TRBV28 to TRBJ2-7; tentatively, D is TRBD2 (5 bases). The germline gives CDR1 MDHEN, CDR2 SYDVKM. This CDR3 contains 16 residues. V was trimmed by 4 bases and J by 7 bases, leaving 23 bases between them. Here the CDR3 reads CASSSHGNPGTGEQYV. The CDR3 DNA reads as TGTGCCAGCAGTTCGCACGGGAACCCGGGCACGGGGGAGCAGTACGTC.

CDR3 amino acids: CASSLDGSTEAFF. In DNA, the CDR3 is TGCGCCAGCAGCTTGGACGGGAGCACTGAAGCTTTCTTT. The V and J genes are TRBV5-1 and TRBJ1-1; D not certain. The length of the CDR3 is 13 residues. Trimming pared 0 bases from V and 4 bases from J, leaving 7 bases between. The germline V gene has CDR1 SGHRS and CDR2 YFSETQ.

V and J are TRBV3-1 (or the pseudogene TRBV3-2) and TRBJ2-1, with a weak D call TRBD1 (5 bases). The germline V and J ends were trimmed by 0 bases and 9 bases, with 12 bases remaining between them. Germline V gene lookup returns CDR1 LGHDT and CDR2 YNNKEL (reference sequence). The CDR3 is 14 amino acids. The CDR3 nucleotides read TGTGCCAGCAGCCAAGAGGGGTGGGGCACTGAGCAGTTCTTC. This encodes CASSQEGWGTEQFF.

The chain uses TRBV29-1 and TRBJ1-4; no firm D call. The CDR3 loop spans 12 amino acids. Per germline, CDR1 SQVTM and CDR2 ANQGSEA. The germline V and J ends were trimmed by 6 bases and 6 bases, with 11 bases remaining between them. The DNA for the CDR3 is TGCAGCGTGTACAGCATTTATGAAAAACTGTTTTTT. Its translation is CSVYSIYEKLFF.

The chain recombines TRBV5-6 with TRBJ1-3; D is perhaps TRBD1 (5 bases). With 2 bases removed from V and 4 bases from J, the gap between germline ends came to 13 bases. The CDR3 runs to 15 residues. CDR1 is SGHDT and CDR2 is YYEEEE in the germline V gene. CDR3 region: CASSFRVSSGNTIYF. The CDR3 region has the DNA TGTGCCAGCAGCTTCAGGGTTTCGTCGGGAAACACCATATATTTT.

J is TRBJ2-5 and V is TRBV18, with 8 nucleotides matching TRBD1. From germline, CDR1 is KGHSH and CDR2 LQKENI. The CDR3 extends over 15 amino acids. The J segment lost 1 base and the V segment lost 6 bases, leaving 7 bases of the junction unmatched. CDR3 protein: CASSGPGGLQETQYF. The CDR3 region has the DNA TGTGCCAGCTCGGGGCCAGGGGGCCTCCAAGAGACCCAGTACTTC.

The chain combines TRBV6-5 with TRBJ1-2, with 9 bases that match TRBD1. There are 14 residues in the CDR3. V trimming: 7 bases; J trimming: 8 bases; junction bases outside the gene matches: 11. The V gene's germline CDR1 is MNHEY and CDR2 SVGAGI. This chain's CDR3 is CASKWTRTGDGYTF. Written as DNA, the CDR3 is TGTGCCAGCAAATGGACACGGACAGGGGACGGCTACACCTTC.